One TCR beta chain is described in this entry. V lost 0 bases, J lost 8 bases, and 19 bases lay in between. Germline V gene data show CDR1 as SGHVS and CDR2 as FQNEAQ. CDR3 length: 16 amino acids. This entry is derived from a study of T cells in localized non-small cell lung cancer. Some clones are missing from TCRdb's copy, which holds only in-frame ones; the method was immunoSEQ multiplex PCR. The sample contains tens of thousands of clones, approximately 90% of which appear only once. The source material was peripheral blood, sampled before any cancer treatment. J is TRBJ1-1 and V is TRBV7-8; D is ambiguous. This clonotype originated in a man aged 40-75 years with stage I squamous cell lung carcinoma. The CDR3 spells CASSLALSGRSGEAFF. The CDR3 nucleotides are TGTGCCAGCAGCTTAGCGTTATCTGGTCGCTCAGGAGAAGCTTTCTTT.